The sequence of this T cell receptor (beta chain) was determined in a study of cytomegalovirus exposure and HLA in healthy donors. Whole-study context: Unique TCRs numbering some 80 million, obtained from HLA-typed donors, made up an early data release.

Notes on the study in general: Researchers reported that three CMV-associated chains were confirmed in vitro as CMV antigen-specific. Earlier findings revealed that most TCR beta V segments proved productive either about 87% or about 30% of the time.

60 Vbeta and 13 Jbeta primers were used in PCR. Here immunoSEQ multiplex PCR was the method, and the copy in TCRdb shows in-frame clones only, minus some. The repertoire holds 150,000 to 200,000 clones, with about 80% as singletons. Remarks on this clone: Its cognate antigen is unknown.

This TCR was sampled from a man aged 35 to 55 in good health and CMV-seropositive. The material sequenced was PBMCs.

The CDR3 loop reads CASSTGTGSPYEQYF. CDR3 nucleotide sequence: TGCGCCAGCAGCACAGGGACAGGTTCTCCCTACGAGCAGTACTTC. The chain carries TRBV5-1 and TRBJ2-7; 8 positions agree with TRBD1. Trimming at V came to 4 bases and at J to 2 bases, leaving 8 bases not matched to a gene. The CDR3 is 15 amino acids. Germline CDR1 is SGHRS and CDR2 is YFSETQ.